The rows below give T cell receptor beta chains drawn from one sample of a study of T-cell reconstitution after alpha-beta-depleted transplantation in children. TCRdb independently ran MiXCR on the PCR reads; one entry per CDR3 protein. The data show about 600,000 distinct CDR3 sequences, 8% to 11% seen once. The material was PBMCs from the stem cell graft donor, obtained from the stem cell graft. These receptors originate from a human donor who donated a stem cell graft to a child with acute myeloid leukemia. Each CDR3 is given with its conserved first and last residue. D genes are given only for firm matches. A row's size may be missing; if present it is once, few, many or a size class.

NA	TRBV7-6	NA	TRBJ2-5	TGTGCCAGCAGCTTAGGTCGGGTAGCGGAAGAGACCCAGTACTTC	CASSLGRVAEETQYF
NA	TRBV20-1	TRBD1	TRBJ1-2	TGCAGTGCCCCTCGCGGGACAGGGGGCGCGGGCTACACCTTC	CSAPRGTGGAGYTF
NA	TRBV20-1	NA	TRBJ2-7	TGCAGTGCTAGAGTTAGGTTAGGGACACTGGGGGAGCAGTACTTC	CSARVRLGTLGEQYF
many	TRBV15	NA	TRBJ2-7	TGTGCCACCAGCAGAGGCCGATCCTACGAGCAGTACTTC	CATSRGRSYEQYF
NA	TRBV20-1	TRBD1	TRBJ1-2	TGCAGTGCTACTATTCGACAGGGAGGCTATGGCTACACCTTC	CSATIRQGGYGYTF
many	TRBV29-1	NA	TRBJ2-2	TGCAGCGTTGTCCAGCGGGGACAGAGAAACACCGGGGAGCTGTTTTTT	CSVVQRGQRNTGELFF
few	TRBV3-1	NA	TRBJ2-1	TGTGCCAGCAGCCAAATGGCAGGGGATTCCCAGATCTTC	CASSQMAGDSQIF
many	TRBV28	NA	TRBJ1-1	TGTGCCAGCAGTTCGTCTCCCCCGTCTGATCGGAACACTGAAGCTTTCTTT	CASSSSPPSDRNTEAFF
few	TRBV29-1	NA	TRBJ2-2	TGCAGCGTGCGGCCGGGAGAGAACACCGGGGAGCTGTTTTTT	CSVRPGENTGELFF
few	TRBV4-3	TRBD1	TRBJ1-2	TGCGCCAGCAGCCCGGGGACAGGGACGAACTATGGCTACACCTTC	CASSPGTGTNYGYTF
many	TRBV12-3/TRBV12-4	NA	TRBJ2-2	TGTGCCAGCAGTTTTGGGGGCGCGGGCGGGGAGCTGTTTTTT	CASSFGGAGGELFF
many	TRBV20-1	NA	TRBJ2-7	TGCAGTGCTAGGGACTACAACTACGAGCAGTACTTC	CSARDYNYEQYF
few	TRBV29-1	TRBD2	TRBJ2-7	TGCAGCGTGGATGTAGCGGGGATCAACGAGCAGTACTTC	CSVDVAGINEQYF
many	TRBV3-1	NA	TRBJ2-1	TGTGCCAGCAGCCAAGCCCTGGGTGAGCAGTTCTTC	CASSQALGEQFF
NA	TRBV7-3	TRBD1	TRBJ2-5	TGTGCCAGCAGCCACGGACAGGCGGCTCAAGAGACCCAGTACTTC	CASSHGQAAQETQYF
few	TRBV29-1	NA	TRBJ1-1	TGCAGCGGCCAGACGGGGTTGAACACTGAAGCTTTCTTT	CSGQTGLNTEAFF
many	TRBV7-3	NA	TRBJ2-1	TGTGCCAGCAGCTTAGGGGGCCCTGCTGTAGGTGAGCAGTTCTTC	CASSLGGPAVGEQFF
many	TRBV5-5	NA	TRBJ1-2	TGTGCCAGCAGCTTGGAGGGACGGGGGGAAGGCTACACCTTC	CASSLEGRGEGYTF
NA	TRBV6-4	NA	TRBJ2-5	TGTGCCAGCAGCCCGGGGGACAGTGGCCAAGAGACCCAGTACTTC	CASSPGDSGQETQYF
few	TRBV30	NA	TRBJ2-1	TGTGCCTGGAGACAGGGTGAGCAGTTCTTC	CAWRQGEQFF
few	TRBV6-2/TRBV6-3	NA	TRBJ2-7	TGTGCCAGCAGACCGGCGGGAACGGCGGGGGAGCAGTACTTC	CASRPAGTAGEQYF
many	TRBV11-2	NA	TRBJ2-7	TGTGCCAGCAGCTTAGAGAGGGTAGGGGGCTACGAGCAGTACTTC	CASSLERVGGYEQYF
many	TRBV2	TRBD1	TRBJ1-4	TGTGCCAGCAGCATAGACAGGGGGCGAGAAAAACTGTTTTTT	CASSIDRGREKLFF
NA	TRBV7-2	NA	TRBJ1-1	TGTGCCAGCACCGCCAACTTGAACACTGAAGCTTTCTTT	CASTANLNTEAFF
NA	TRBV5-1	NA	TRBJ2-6	TGCGCCAGCAGCCCGCAGGGACCAGGGGCCAACGTCCTGACTTTC	CASSPQGPGANVLTF
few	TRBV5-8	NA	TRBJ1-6	TGTGCCAGCAGCTTGGAGGGCTATAATTCACCCCTCCACTTT	CASSLEGYNSPLHF
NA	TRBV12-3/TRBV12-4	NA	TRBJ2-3	TGTGCCAGCAGTTTATGGGGCAGGCCTTCATTGGATACGCAGTATTTT	CASSLWGRPSLDTQYF
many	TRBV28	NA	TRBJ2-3	TGTGCCAGCAGTCTCCAGGGTAGCACAGATACGCAGTATTTT	CASSLQGSTDTQYF
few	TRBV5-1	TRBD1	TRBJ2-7	TGCGCCAGCAGCTTGAGGTCCGGGACAGGGAGTTACGAGCAGTACTTC	CASSLRSGTGSYEQYF
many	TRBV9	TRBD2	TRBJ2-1	TGTGCCAGCAGCGTAGTCCTGGGCGGGAGAGGTGAGCAGTTCTTC	CASSVVLGGRGEQFF
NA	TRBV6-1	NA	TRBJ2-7	TGTGCCAGCAGGGTAGATTCAGGGGTCTCCTACGAGCAGTACTTC	CASRVDSGVSYEQYF
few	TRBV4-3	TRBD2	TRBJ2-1	TGCGCCAGCAGCCAAGATGCGTCTGGGACTAGCGGGAGTAAGGGTGAGCAGTTCTTC	CASSQDASGTSGSKGEQFF
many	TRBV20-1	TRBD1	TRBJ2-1	TGCAGTGCTAGACAAGGACAGGTTGAGCAGTTCTTC	CSARQGQVEQFF
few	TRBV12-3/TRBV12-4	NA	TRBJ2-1	TGTGCCAGCAGTTTACTCCTCGGGACACACGACAATGAGCAGTTCTTC	CASSLLLGTHDNEQFF
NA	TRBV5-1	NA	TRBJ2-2	TGCGCCAGCAGCGAGACGTCCGGGAGATCCTGGGGGGAGCTGTTTTTT	CASSETSGRSWGELFF
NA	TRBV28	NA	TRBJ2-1	TGTGCCAGCAGCCTTTCCTTAAAACACAATGAGCAGTTCTTC	CASSLSLKHNEQFF
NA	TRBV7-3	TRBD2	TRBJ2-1	TGTGCCAGCAGCTTAAAGGGGGGGGACGGGAGGGTCTCCAATGAGCAGTTCTTC	CASSLKGGDGRVSNEQFF
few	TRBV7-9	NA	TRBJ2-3	TGTGCCAGCACCCGTGACTACCAGTATTTT	CASTRDYQYF
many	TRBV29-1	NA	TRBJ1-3	TGCAGCGTTGAGGCCAGGGTTGGAAACACCATATATTTT	CSVEARVGNTIYF
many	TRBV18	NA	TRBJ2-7	TGTGCCAGCAGCCCGGGGTACGAGCAGTACTTC	CASSPGYEQYF
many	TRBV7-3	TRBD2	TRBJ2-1	TGTGCCAGCAGCTTACTAGCGGAGGGATACAATGAGCAGTTCTTC	CASSLLAEGYNEQFF
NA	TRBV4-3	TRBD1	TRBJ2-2	TGCGCCAGCAGCCCGGACAGGAACCCCCCCCGGGAGCTGTTTTTT	CASSPDRNPPRELFF